These 32 T cell receptor beta chains share one sample of origin, sequenced in a study of blood T cell repertoires in COVID-19. The table came from immunoSEQ multiplex PCR; TCRdb's copy has only in-frame clones and leaves some out. The sample carries a few hundred thousand clones, roughly 85% recorded once. The sequencing input was peripheral blood. Receptors originate from a woman younger than 30 with acute or convalescent COVID-19.

J is TRBJ1-5 and V is TRBV19; D ambiguous. Germline V CDR1 and CDR2: LNHDA, SQIVND (reference sequence). With 4 bases removed from V and 3 bases from J, the gap between germline ends came to 10 bases. This CDR3 comprises 14 residues. The CDR3, as DNA: TGTGCCAGTAGTAGTCAGGAATCCAATCAGCCCCAGCATTTT. It yields the protein CASSSQESNQPQHF. The complete variable domain, with remaining parts taken from reference TRBV19 and TRBJ1-5, reads DGGITQSPKYLFRKEGQNVTLSCEQNLNHDAMYWYRQDPGQGLRLIYYSQIVNDFQKGDIAEGYSVSREKKESFPLTVTSAQKNPTAFYLCASSSQESNQPQHFGDGTRLSIL.

The rearrangement uses TRBV5-6 and TRBJ1-2; perhaps TRBD1 as D (6 bases). This CDR3 spans 14 amino acids. From germline, CDR1 is SGHDT and CDR2 YYEEEE. V was clipped by 4 bases and J by 7 bases, with 17 bases between them. The CDR3 DNA follows: TGTGCCAGCAGCGTAAGACCCGGGACAAGTGGCTACACCTTC. It codes for CASSVRPGTSGYTF.

The rearrangement joins TRBV5-8 to TRBJ2-1; 7 bases agree with TRBD1. Unmatched junction bases numbered 9, after V lost 4 bases and J lost 2 bases. CDR1 is SGHTS and CDR2 is YDEGEE in the germline V gene. The CDR3 runs to 16 residues. The CDR3 sequence: CASSPPGQPPYNEQFF. The CDR3 DNA follows: TGTGCCAGCAGCCCCCCGGGACAGCCCCCCTACAATGAGCAGTTCTTC.

This clone showed up just a few times. CDR3 protein: CASSDSSQANTGELFF. CDR3 bases: TGTGCCAGCAGTGACTCGTCCCAGGCCAACACCGGGGAGCTGTTTTTT. The chain is built from TRBV6-4 and TRBJ2-2, with D uncertain. Germline-derived CDR1 and CDR2 are MRHNA and SNTAGT. The V gene lost 0 bases and the J gene lost 2 bases, with 10 bases spanning the gap. This CDR3 contains 16 residues.

The chain links TRBV7-9 to TRBJ1-1; TRBD1 aligns across 12 bases. The CDR3 has 15 amino acids. Germline trimming cut 1 base from V and 7 bases from J; bases unmatched to any gene: 4. The V gene's germline CDR1 is SEHNR and CDR2 FQNEAQ (reference sequence). The CDR3 sequence is CASSLGDRGPSEAFF. The CDR3 DNA sequence: TGTGCCAGCAGCTTAGGGGACAGGGGGCCTAGTGAAGCTTTCTTT. The full variable domain, its missing parts supplied by reference TRBV7-9 and TRBJ1-1, is DTGVSQNPRHKITKRGQNVTFRCDPISEHNRLYWYRQTLGQGPEFLTYFQNEAQLEKSRLLSDRFSAERPKGSFSTLEIQRTEQGDSAMYLCASSLGDRGPSEAFFGQGTRLTVV.

CDR3 amino acids: CAGGATGELFF. CDR3 in DNA: TGTGCCGGAGGGGCCACCGGGGAGCTGTTTTTT. The V and J genes are TRBV2 and TRBJ2-2; D might be TRBD2 (6 bases). The CDR3 is 11 amino acids. The germline CDR1 and CDR2 sequences are SNHLY and FYNNEI. The germline V and J ends were trimmed by 11 bases and 4 bases, with 8 bases remaining between them.

The sample holds a few counts of this clone. J is TRBJ1-5 and V is TRBV2; TRBD1 matches 10 bases. Germline-derived CDR1 and CDR2 are SNHLY and FYNNEI. The CDR3 covers 14 residues. The V segment lost 9 bases and the J segment 5 bases; nucleotides outside the gene matches: 7. CDR3 sequence reads: CARGRDRGHQPQHF. The CDR3 DNA sequence: TGTGCCAGAGGAAGGGACAGGGGACATCAGCCCCAGCATTTT.

This clone was found once. V gene TRBV7-3 combines with J gene TRBJ1-1, with D possibly being TRBD1 (6 bases). The CDR3 runs 13 residues. Germline loops: CDR1 SGHTA, CDR2 FQGTGA. Trimming removed 3 bases at V and 4 bases at J, with 9 bases between. As DNA, the CDR3 is TGTGCCAGCAGCTTCGCACAGGGCACTGAAGCTTTCTTT. It translates to CASSFAQGTEAFF.

The CDR3 bases are TGTGCCAGCAGCGTAGTAGCGGGGGGGCCTGGCCTTATGAATGAGCAGTTCTTC. It encodes CASSVVAGGPGLMNEQFF. V usage is TRBV9 and J usage is TRBJ2-1; 11 bases agree with TRBD2. The CDR3 length is 18 residues. V lost 0 bases to trimming and J lost 7 bases; unmatched junction nucleotides: 12. Germline values: CDR1 SGDLS, CDR2 YYNGEE.

Only one count was recorded for this clone. The chain employs TRBV7-2 and TRBJ1-2; possible D gene TRBD1, 5 bases. This CDR3 is built from 13 residues. The germline V gene has CDR1 SGHTA and CDR2 FQGNSA. Trimming pared 2 bases from V and 8 bases from J, leaving 12 bases between. The CDR3 protein is CASSLWGVEGYTF. Written as DNA, the CDR3 is TGTGCCAGCAGCTTATGGGGGGTGGAAGGCTACACCTTC.

The V call is TRBV5-1, the J call TRBJ2-1; 10 bases fit TRBD2. The CDR3 has 15 amino acids. Germline-derived CDR1 and CDR2 are SGHRS and YFSETQ. J was trimmed by 6 bases and V by 4 bases; bases with no gene match: 7. CDR3 region: CASSTGLASGNEQFF. CDR3 in DNA: TGCGCCAGCAGCACGGGACTAGCGTCCGGCAATGAGCAGTTCTTC.

There are a few counts of this clone. V usage is TRBV10-3 and J usage is TRBJ1-5, with D maybe TRBD1 (5 bases). The CDR3 has 15 residues. V was clipped by 4 bases and J by 5 bases, with 15 bases between them. The germline gives CDR1 ENHRY, CDR2 SYGVKD. The CDR3 spells CAISGAGRNDQPQHF. The CDR3 nucleotides are TGTGCCATCAGTGGGGCAGGGCGGAATGATCAGCCCCAGCATTTT.

The chain links TRBV6-5 to TRBJ1-2; TRBD1 matches 9 bases. V trimming: 6 bases; J trimming: 8 bases; junction bases outside the gene matches: 10. This CDR3 comprises 14 residues. Germline V gene sequence: CDR1 MNHEY, CDR2 SVGAGI. Here the CDR3 DNA reads TGTGCCAGCAGAGCAGTACAGGGGGCGAAGGGCTACACCTTC. It encodes CASRAVQGAKGYTF.

The V call is TRBV5-6, the J call TRBJ1-5, with D uncertain. CDR3 length: 13 amino acids. V was shortened by 4 bases and J by 0 bases, with 5 bases between the two germline ends. Per germline, CDR1 SGHDT and CDR2 YYEEEE. This CDR3 is CASSEGSNQPQHF. CDR3 DNA sequence: TGTGCCAGCAGCGAGGGTAGCAATCAGCCCCAGCATTTT.

DNA of the CDR3: TGCGCCAGCAGCTTGGAGGGACAGGGGGACACAGATACGCAGTATTTT. Translated, it gives CASSLEGQGDTDTQYF. This chain joins TRBV5-1 and TRBJ2-3; 11 positions agree with TRBD1. V lost 0 bases and J lost 2; bases outside the gene matches: 2. The CDR3 runs 16 residues. CDR1 is SGHRS, CDR2 YFSETQ, per germline.

This chain links TRBV19 with TRBJ2-6, with TRBD1 matching 7 bases. The V gene's germline CDR1 is LNHDA and CDR2 SQIVND (reference sequence). The CDR3 sequence is 18 residues long. J lost 1 base, V lost 7 bases, and 13 bases had no gene match. CDR3 sequence: CASMVGTDILSGANVLTF. CDR3 coding DNA: TGTGCCAGTATGGTTGGGACAGACATCTTATCTGGGGCCAACGTCCTGACTTTC.

The chain is built from TRBV29-1 and TRBJ1-1, with TRBD1 as a possible D gene (6 bases). This CDR3 contains 14 residues. V was pared by 4 bases and J by 2 bases, with 14 bases between. Germline assignment: CDR1 SQVTM and CDR2 ANQGSEA. The CDR3 sequence: CSVGPGQFNTEAFF. As DNA, the CDR3 is TGCAGCGTTGGGCCGGGACAATTCAACACTGAAGCTTTCTTT.

The table lists this clone with a count of one. The CDR3 is CASSLETAGSPLHF. CDR3 coding DNA: TGTGCCAGCAGCTTGGAAACAGCTGGTTCACCCCTCCACTTT. The chain couples TRBV5-6 to TRBJ1-6; D gene ambiguous. Deletions cut 0 bases from V and 9 bases from J, with 10 bases between. The CDR3 length is 14 residues. CDR1 and CDR2 from the germline V gene are SGHDT and YYEEEE.

This clone was detected only a few times. V is TRBV6-5 and J is TRBJ1-5, with a possible D match to TRBD1 (6 bases). Germline lookup yields CDR1 MNHEY and CDR2 SVGAGI. Trimming removed 4 bases at V and 2 bases at J, with 12 bases between. The CDR3 loop spans 15 amino acids. The CDR3 DNA reads TGTGCCAGCAGTTGCAGGGGTTGTGGCAATCAGCCCCAGCATTTT. This encodes CASSCRGCGNQPQHF.

The rearrangement links TRBV5-1 to TRBJ1-1, with D hard to call. Germline lookup yields CDR1 SGHRS and CDR2 YFSETQ. Trimming left V 1 base short and J 3 bases short, with 10 bases between. This CDR3 is 14 amino acids long. The CDR3 reads CASSLIPRDTEAFF. The CDR3 coding sequence is TGCGCCAGCAGCTTGATCCCGAGGGACACTGAAGCTTTCTTT.

The chain has TRBV5-1 and TRBJ1-3; tentative D call: TRBD1 (5 bases). The CDR3 contains 17 residues. Trimming removed 4 bases at V and 0 bases at J, with 17 bases between. Germline lookup yields CDR1 SGHRS and CDR2 YFSETQ. The chain's CDR3 is CASSRGGPMNSGNTIYF. The DNA of the CDR3 is TGCGCCAGCAGCCGGGGGGGTCCGATGAACTCTGGAAACACCATATATTTT.

The J gene is TRBJ1-4, the V gene TRBV5-4, with D possibly matching TRBD1 (6 bases). V lost 0 bases and J lost 6, with 12 bases in between. Germline loops: CDR1 SGHNT, CDR2 YYREEE (reference sequence). This CDR3 comprises 15 residues. The CDR3 nucleotides read TGTGCCAGCAGCTTGGAGGGGGACAATGATGAAAAACTGTTTTTT. Its translation: CASSLEGDNDEKLFF.

The genes are TRBV27 and TRBJ1-2, with unresolved D. Trimming left V 3 bases short and J 4 bases short, with 12 bases between. The CDR3 spans 14 residues. The V gene's germline CDR1 is MNHEY and CDR2 SMNVEV (reference sequence). Here the CDR3 DNA reads TGTGCCAGCAGTTTGAGGGCAGGCCTCTATGGCTACACCTTC. This translates into CASSLRAGLYGYTF.

This clone showed up just once. The rearrangement links TRBV28 to TRBJ1-2; 9 nucleotides match TRBD1. The V gene end was trimmed by 7 bases and the J gene end by 4 bases; junction bases not matched to a gene: 10. Germline CDR1 is MDHEN and CDR2 is SYDVKM. The CDR3 runs to 15 residues. The CDR3 DNA follows: TGTGCCAGCACGCCGAACACAGGGGGCGGCTATGGCTACACCTTC. Amino acids: CASTPNTGGGYGYTF.

The J gene is TRBJ1-4, the V gene TRBV5-5; TRBD1 agrees at 8 bases. Germline trimming cut 0 bases from V and 8 bases from J; bases unmatched to any gene: 9. The CDR3 extends over 16 amino acids. Germline V gene data show CDR1 as SGHKS and CDR2 as YYEKEE (reference sequence). The CDR3: CASSLAPPGGWEKLFF. The CDR3 nucleotides are TGTGCCAGCAGCTTGGCCCCGCCAGGGGGCTGGGAAAAACTGTTTTTT.

This clone was observed a single time. This chain joins TRBV15 and TRBJ1-2; D ambiguous. V lost 0 bases and J 6 bases, leaving 14 bases between the germline ends. The CDR3 runs to 15 residues. Per the germline V gene, CDR1 is LNHNV and CDR2 is YYDKDF (reference sequence). The CDR3: CATSRDRVISNGYTF. In DNA, the CDR3 is TGTGCCACCAGCAGAGATCGGGTTATCAGCAATGGCTACACCTTC.

The chain couples TRBV28 to TRBJ2-7, with D unresolved. The germline gives CDR1 MDHEN, CDR2 SYDVKM. V was clipped by 5 bases and J by 2 bases, with 10 bases between them. The CDR3 contains 13 residues. The CDR3 nucleotides read TGTGCCAGCAGTGCTACGAACCCCTACGAGCAGTACTTC. This gives the protein CASSATNPYEQYF. Full variable domain (remainder filled in from reference TRBV28 and TRBJ2-7): DVKVTQSSRYLVKRTGEKVFLECVQDMDHENMFWYRQDPGLGLRLIYFSYDVKMKEKGDIPEGYSVSREKKERFSLILESASTNQTSMYLCASSATNPYEQYFGPGTRLTVT.

This clone appeared a few times. CDR3 in amino acids: CASSVGGTTSYEQYF. In DNA form, the CDR3 reads TGCGCCAGCAGTGTGGGTGGGACAACCTCCTACGAGCAGTACTTC. V gene TRBV5-1 combines with J gene TRBJ2-7, with D possibly being TRBD1 (6 bases). V lost 5 bases and J 0 bases, leaving 15 bases between the germline ends. The germline CDR1 and CDR2 sequences are SGHRS and YFSETQ. The CDR3 has 15 amino acids.

The rearrangement joins TRBV28 to TRBJ1-2, with 12 bases aligning to TRBD1. Trimming cost V 3 bases and J 5 bases; bases outside gene matches: 7. The CDR3 extends over 16 amino acids. The germline V gene encodes CDR1 MDHEN and CDR2 SYDVKM. CDR3 nucleotides: TGTGCCAGCAGTTTGCGAAGGGACAGGGGGCGGTATGGCTACACCTTC. Protein sequence: CASSLRRDRGRYGYTF.

The chain recombines TRBV19 with TRBJ2-7; 7 bases map to TRBD1. This CDR3 has 16 residues. Trimming removed 0 bases from V and 9 bases from J; junction bases left unmatched: 14. The germline V gene encodes CDR1 LNHDA and CDR2 SQIVND (reference sequence). In DNA form, the CDR3 reads TGTGCCAGTAGTATAGATCTGACAGGGCGAATGGGCGGGCAGTACTTC. Its translation: CASSIDLTGRMGGQYF. Full variable domain (remainder filled in from reference TRBV19 and TRBJ2-7): DGGITQSPKYLFRKEGQNVTLSCEQNLNHDAMYWYRQDPGQGLRLIYYSQIVNDFQKGDIAEGYSVSREKKESFPLTVTSAQKNPTAFYLCASSIDLTGRMGGQYFGPGTRLTVT.

The chain is built from TRBV29-1 and TRBJ1-1; no firm D call. The length of the CDR3 is 11 residues. V shed 1 base and J shed 7 bases, with 7 bases lying between them. Germline CDR1 is SQVTM and CDR2 is ANQGSEA. CDR3 sequence: CSVEGEVEAFF. DNA of the CDR3: TGCAGCGTTGAAGGGGAGGTTGAAGCTTTCTTT.

This clone was seen at least ten times. This chain connects TRBV11-2 to TRBJ1-2; D gene ambiguous. Trimming stripped 5 bases from V and 3 bases from J, with 10 bases between. The CDR3 is 13 residues long. CDR1 is SGHAT, CDR2 FQNNGV, per germline. The CDR3 bases are TGTGCCAGCAGCCCAGACTTCCACTATGGCTACACCTTC. This codes for CASSPDFHYGYTF.